The 5 T cell receptor beta chains presented below share a single source sample, sequenced in a study of CD8 T cells in ankylosing spondylitis (dated by TCRdb to about 2017). Study-wide conclusions, independent of this receptor: Blood from ankylosing spondylitis patients appeared to be characterized by a TCR beta motif made up of under ten highly homologous amino acid variants.

Antigen specificity for these receptors is unknown. The library was built by means of 5' RACE. Sequencing was performed on an Illumina HiSeq 2500. TCRdb reprocessing: public reads trimmed at Q25 with fastp, clones called with MiXCR, in-frame beta chains kept. All rows with the same CDR3 protein become a single entry with the most common DNA and genes. Counted in this sample were approximately 220,000 distinct CDR3 sequences; about a sixth of them appeared once. Of the sample, about 42% is held by the ten largest clones. The sample comprised blood, either unsorted or a sorted T cell fraction (not recorded which). Source of these receptors: a male donor with ankylosing spondylitis.

This clonotype turned up a few times. The rearrangement joins TRBV4-1 to TRBJ1-1; the D is unclear. V was cut by 0 bases and J by 4 bases, with 15 bases left in between. CDR1 and CDR2 from the germline V gene are MGHRA and YSYEKL. This CDR3 comprises 16 residues. This CDR3 is CASSQDWAEASTEAFF. In DNA form, the CDR3 reads TGCGCCAGCAGCCAAGATTGGGCAGAAGCGAGCACTGAAGCTTTCTTT.

The chain is built from TRBV30 and TRBJ2-7; the match to TRBD2 covers 15 bases. The CDR3 contains 15 residues. Germline CDR1 GTSNPN, CDR2 SVGIG (reference sequence). J was trimmed by 3 bases and V by 3 bases; bases with no gene match: 3. This CDR3 is CAWSGLAGGIYEQYF. The CDR3 nucleotides are TGTGCCTGGAGCGGACTAGCGGGGGGGATCTACGAGCAGTACTTC.

This clonotype occurred a few times. The gene calls are TRBV27 and TRBJ1-5, with D perhaps matching TRBD1 (6 bases). The V gene lost 5 bases and the J gene lost 5 bases, with 10 bases spanning the gap. The length of the CDR3 is 13 residues. Germline loops: CDR1 MNHEY, CDR2 SMNVEV (reference sequence). The CDR3 sequence: CASSAGADQPQHF. CDR3 in DNA: TGTGCCAGCAGTGCAGGGGCTGATCAGCCCCAGCATTTT.

This clonotype was picked up many times. The CDR3 DNA follows: TGTGCCAGCCATCCCGAGGGACACCCCAAAGAGACCCAGTACTTC. This translates into CASHPEGHPKETQYF. The gene calls are TRBV28 and TRBJ2-5; maybe TRBD1 (6 bases). The germline gives CDR1 MDHEN, CDR2 SYDVKM. The CDR3 is 15 residues long. Trimming cost V 8 bases and J 3 bases, with 19 bases left between them. The full variable domain, completed using reference TRBV28 and TRBJ2-5, is DVKVTQSSRYLVKRTGEKVFLECVQDMDHENMFWYRQDPGLGLRLIYFSYDVKMKEKGDIPEGYSVSREKKERFSLILESASTNQTSMYLCASHPEGHPKETQYFGPGTRLLVL.

The chain has TRBV10-2 and TRBJ2-5; tentative D call: TRBD1 (6 bases). V lost 3 bases and J lost 5, with 13 bases in between. Per germline, CDR1 WSHSY and CDR2 SAAADI. The CDR3 loop spans 14 amino acids. The CDR3 reads CASSEVQQGETQYF. The CDR3 bases are TGCGCCAGCAGTGAAGTACAACAGGGCGAGACCCAGTACTTC.